This TCR beta chain was documented in a study of prognosis after radiotherapy for stage I lung cancer. As for the study in general: About 15 of the patients presented with newly diagnosed primary stage I lung tumors; four to six had oligometastatic NSCLC following surgical resection of the primary tumor. SBRT radiotherapy comprised 3 to 5 fractions at a biologically effective dose of at least 100 Gy.

Genomic DNA was subjected to two-round multiplex PCR for amplification of TCR beta CDR3. Gene-specific TRBV and TRBJ primers were used in PCR round one. TCRdb re-analysed the multiplex PCR reads in MiXCR, keeping a single row per CDR3 protein. The sample holds over 14,000 distinct CDR3 sequences, roughly a quarter seen once. This clonotype has ten or more counts. The antigen is not known. Findings and caveats of the study: Samples before stereotactic body radiation therapy had more unique TCR clones (median approximately 9,600 versus 7,200).

A volume of 4.5 to 7 milliliters of peripheral blood was collected by draw at each of two time points. The TCR sequence derives from a donor over 45 with non-small cell lung cancer. The sequencing used PBMCs, collected before or after stereotactic body radiation therapy (not recorded which).

CDR3 coding DNA: TGTGCCAGCACGGGGCGGGCTTTCAATGAGCAGTTCTTC. It encodes CASTGRAFNEQFF. This sequence joins TRBV19 and TRBJ2-1, with D perhaps being TRBD1 or TRBD2 (5 bases each). The CDR3 extends over 13 amino acids. Germline CDR1 and CDR2: LNHDA and SQIVND (reference sequence). The ends were cut back, 9 bases at V and 6 bases at J, with 15 bases in the middle. Full variable domain (remainder filled in from reference TRBV19 and TRBJ2-1): DGGITQSPKYLFRKEGQNVTLSCEQNLNHDAMYWYRQDPGQGLRLIYYSQIVNDFQKGDIAEGYSVSREKKESFPLTVTSAQKNPTAFYLCASTGRAFNEQFFGPGTRLTVL.